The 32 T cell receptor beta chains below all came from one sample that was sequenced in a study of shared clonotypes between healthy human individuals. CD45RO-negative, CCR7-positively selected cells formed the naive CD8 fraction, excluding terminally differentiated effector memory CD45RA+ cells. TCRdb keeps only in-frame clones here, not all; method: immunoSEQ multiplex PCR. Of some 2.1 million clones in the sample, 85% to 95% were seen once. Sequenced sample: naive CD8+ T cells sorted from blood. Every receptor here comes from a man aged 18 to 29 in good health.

CDR3 loop: CSVTGDSNYGYTF. The CDR3 DNA reads TGCAGCGTGACAGGGGATTCTAACTATGGCTACACCTTC. The chain carries TRBV29-1 and TRBJ1-2; 8 bases map to TRBD1. Germline-derived CDR1 and CDR2 are SQVTM and ANQGSEA. V dropped 6 bases and J dropped 0; count of bases not matched to a gene: 3. The CDR3 spans 13 residues.

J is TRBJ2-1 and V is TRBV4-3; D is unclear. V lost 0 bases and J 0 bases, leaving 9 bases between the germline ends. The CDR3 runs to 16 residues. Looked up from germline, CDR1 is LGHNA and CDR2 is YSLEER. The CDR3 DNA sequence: TGCGCCAGCAGCCAAGAACTCTTCAGCTCCTACAATGAGCAGTTCTTC. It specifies CASSQELFSSYNEQFF.

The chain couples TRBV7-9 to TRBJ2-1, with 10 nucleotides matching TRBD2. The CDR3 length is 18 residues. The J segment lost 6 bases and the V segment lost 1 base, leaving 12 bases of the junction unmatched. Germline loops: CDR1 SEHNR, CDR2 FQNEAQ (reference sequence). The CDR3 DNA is TGTGCCAGCAGCTTAGGCCCACTAGCGGGGCTGGTTAGCAATGAGCAGTTCTTC. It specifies CASSLGPLAGLVSNEQFF.

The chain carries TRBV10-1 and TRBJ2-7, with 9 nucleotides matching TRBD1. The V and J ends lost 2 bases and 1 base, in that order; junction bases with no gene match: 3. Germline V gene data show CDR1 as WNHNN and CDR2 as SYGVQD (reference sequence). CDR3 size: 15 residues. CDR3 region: CASSEGQGSSYEQYF. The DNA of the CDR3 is TGCGCCAGCAGTGAGGGACAGGGGAGTTCCTACGAGCAGTACTTC.

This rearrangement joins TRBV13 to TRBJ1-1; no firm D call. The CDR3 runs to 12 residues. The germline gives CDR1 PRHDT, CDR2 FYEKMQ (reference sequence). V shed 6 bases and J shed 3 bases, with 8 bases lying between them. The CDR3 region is CASRLGYTEAFF. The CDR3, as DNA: TGTGCCAGCAGGTTGGGATACACTGAAGCTTTCTTT.

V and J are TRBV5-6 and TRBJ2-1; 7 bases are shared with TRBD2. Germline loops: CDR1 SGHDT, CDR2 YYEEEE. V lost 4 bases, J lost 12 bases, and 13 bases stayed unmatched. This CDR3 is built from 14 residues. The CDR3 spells CASSTVDGGRGQFF. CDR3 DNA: TGTGCCAGCAGCACAGTAGATGGAGGGAGGGGGCAGTTCTTC.

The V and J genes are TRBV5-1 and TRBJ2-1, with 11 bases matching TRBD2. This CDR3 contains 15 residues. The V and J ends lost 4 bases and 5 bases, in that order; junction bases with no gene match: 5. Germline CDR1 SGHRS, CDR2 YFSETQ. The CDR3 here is CASSRAGLADNEQFF. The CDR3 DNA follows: TGCGCCAGCAGCCGTGCGGGACTAGCGGACAATGAGCAGTTCTTC.

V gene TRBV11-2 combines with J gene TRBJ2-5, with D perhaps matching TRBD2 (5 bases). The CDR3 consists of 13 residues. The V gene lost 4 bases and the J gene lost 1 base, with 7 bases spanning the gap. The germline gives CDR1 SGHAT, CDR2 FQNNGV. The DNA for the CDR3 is TGTGCCAGCAGCTACACTAGCCAAGAGACCCAGTACTTC. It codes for CASSYTSQETQYF.

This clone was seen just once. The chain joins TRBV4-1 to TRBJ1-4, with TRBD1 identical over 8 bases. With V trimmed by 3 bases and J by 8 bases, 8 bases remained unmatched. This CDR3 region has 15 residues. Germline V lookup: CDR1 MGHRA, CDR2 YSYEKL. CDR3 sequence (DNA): TGCGCCAGCAGCCACCGGACAGGGACGGACGAAAAACTGTTTTTT. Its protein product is CASSHRTGTDEKLFF.

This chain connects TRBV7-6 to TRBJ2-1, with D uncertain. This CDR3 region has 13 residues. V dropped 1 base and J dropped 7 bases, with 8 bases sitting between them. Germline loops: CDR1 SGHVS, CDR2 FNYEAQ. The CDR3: CASSLVYHNEQFF. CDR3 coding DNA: TGTGCCAGCAGCTTAGTGTACCATAATGAGCAGTTCTTC.

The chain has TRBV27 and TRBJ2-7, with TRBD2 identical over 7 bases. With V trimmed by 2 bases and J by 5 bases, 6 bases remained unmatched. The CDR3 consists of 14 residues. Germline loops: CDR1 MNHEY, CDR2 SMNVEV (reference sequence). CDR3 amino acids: CASSLGVAGDEQYF. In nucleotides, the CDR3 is TGTGCCAGCAGTTTAGGAGTGGCGGGGGACGAGCAGTACTTC.

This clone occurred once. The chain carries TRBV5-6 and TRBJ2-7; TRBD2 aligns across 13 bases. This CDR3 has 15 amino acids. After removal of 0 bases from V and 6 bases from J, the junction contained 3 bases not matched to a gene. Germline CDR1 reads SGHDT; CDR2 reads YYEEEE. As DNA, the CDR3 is TGTGCCAGCAGCTTGGTGACTAGCGGGAGGAGCGAGCAGTACTTC. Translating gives CASSLVTSGRSEQYF.

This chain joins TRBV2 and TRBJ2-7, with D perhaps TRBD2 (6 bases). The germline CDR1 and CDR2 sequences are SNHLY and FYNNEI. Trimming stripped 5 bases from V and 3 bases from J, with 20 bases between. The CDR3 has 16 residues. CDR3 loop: CASSMGQGGKVYEQYF. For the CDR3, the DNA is TGTGCCAGCAGTATGGGGCAGGGAGGTAAAGTCTACGAGCAGTACTTC. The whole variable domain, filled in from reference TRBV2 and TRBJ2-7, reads EPEVTQTPSHQVTQMGQEVILRCVPISNHLYFYWYRQILGQKVEFLVSFYNNEISEKSEIFDDQFSVERPDGSNFTLKIRSTKLEDSAMYFCASSMGQGGKVYEQYFGPGTRLTVT.

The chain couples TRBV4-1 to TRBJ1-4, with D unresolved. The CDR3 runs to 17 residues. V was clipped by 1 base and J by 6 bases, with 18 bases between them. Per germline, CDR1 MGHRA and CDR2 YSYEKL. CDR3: CASSQAGGGRGDEKLFF. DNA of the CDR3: TGCGCCAGCAGCCAAGCCGGCGGAGGGCGGGGAGATGAAAAACTGTTTTTT.

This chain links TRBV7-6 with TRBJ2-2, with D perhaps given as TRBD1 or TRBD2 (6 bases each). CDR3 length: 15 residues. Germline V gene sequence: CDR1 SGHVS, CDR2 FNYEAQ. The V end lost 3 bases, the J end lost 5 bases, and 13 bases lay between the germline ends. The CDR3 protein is CASSFGTGRTGELFF. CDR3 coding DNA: TGTGCCAGCAGCTTTGGTACAGGGAGGACCGGGGAGCTGTTTTTT.

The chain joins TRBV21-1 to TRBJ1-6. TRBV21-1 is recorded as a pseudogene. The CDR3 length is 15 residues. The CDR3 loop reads CASISDSRANSPLHF. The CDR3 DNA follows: TGTGCCAGCATCTCCGACTCACGCGCGAATTCACCCCTCCACTTT.

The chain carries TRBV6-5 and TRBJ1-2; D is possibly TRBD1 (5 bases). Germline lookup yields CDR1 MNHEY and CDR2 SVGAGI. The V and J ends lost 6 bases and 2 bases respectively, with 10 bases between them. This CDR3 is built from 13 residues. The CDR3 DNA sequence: TGTGCCAGCAGCGTAGACAGAAACTATGGCTACACCTTC. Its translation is CASSVDRNYGYTF.

CDR3 in amino acids: CASSINRAGETQYF. The DNA for the CDR3 is TGTGCCAGTAGTATCAACAGGGCGGGTGAGACCCAGTACTTC. This chain links TRBV19 with TRBJ2-5; D is possibly TRBD1 (6 bases). V was trimmed by 3 bases and J by 5 bases, leaving 13 bases between them. Looked up from germline, CDR1 is LNHDA and CDR2 is SQIVND (reference sequence). This CDR3 has 14 amino acids.

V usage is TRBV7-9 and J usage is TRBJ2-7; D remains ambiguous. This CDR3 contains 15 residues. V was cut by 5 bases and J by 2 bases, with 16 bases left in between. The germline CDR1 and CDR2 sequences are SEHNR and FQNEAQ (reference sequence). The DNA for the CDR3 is TGTGCCAGCAGCCCTATCTTGGCGGAAGCCTACGAGCAGTACTTC. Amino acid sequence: CASSPILAEAYEQYF.

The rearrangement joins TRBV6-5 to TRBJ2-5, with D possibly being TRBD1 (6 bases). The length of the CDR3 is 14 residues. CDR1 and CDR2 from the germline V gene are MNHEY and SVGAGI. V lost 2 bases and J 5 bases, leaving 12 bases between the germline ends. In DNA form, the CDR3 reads TGTGCCAGCAGTTACGTGCCAGGACAGGAGACCCAGTACTTC. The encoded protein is CASSYVPGQETQYF.

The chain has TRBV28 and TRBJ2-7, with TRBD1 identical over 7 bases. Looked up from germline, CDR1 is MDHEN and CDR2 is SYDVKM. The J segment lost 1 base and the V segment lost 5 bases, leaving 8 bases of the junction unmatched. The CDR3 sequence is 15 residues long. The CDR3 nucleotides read TGTGCCAGCAGTACCGGACAGGAAAATTCCTACGAGCAGTACTTC. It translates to CASSTGQENSYEQYF.

This chain's CDR3 is CASSPSYGGNTGELFF. The DNA for the CDR3 is TGTGCCAGCTCTCCTAGCTACGGTGGAAACACCGGGGAGCTGTTTTTT. J is TRBJ2-2 and V is TRBV18, with TRBD2 as a possible D gene (5 bases). From germline, CDR1 is KGHSH and CDR2 LQKENI. With 6 bases removed from V and 2 bases from J, the gap between germline ends came to 16 bases. This CDR3 has 16 amino acids.

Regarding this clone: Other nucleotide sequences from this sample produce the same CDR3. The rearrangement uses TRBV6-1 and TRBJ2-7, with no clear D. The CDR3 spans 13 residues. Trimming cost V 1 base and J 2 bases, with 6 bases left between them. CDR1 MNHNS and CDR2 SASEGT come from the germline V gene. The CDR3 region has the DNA TGTGCCAGCAGTGAAGGGCTCGCCTACGAGCAGTACTTC. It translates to CASSEGLAYEQYF.

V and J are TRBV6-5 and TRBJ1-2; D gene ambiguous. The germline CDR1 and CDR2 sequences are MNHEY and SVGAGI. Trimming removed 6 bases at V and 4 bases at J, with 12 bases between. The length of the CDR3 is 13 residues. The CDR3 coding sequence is TGTGCCAGCAGACATCTACTGAGCTATGGCTACACCTTC. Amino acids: CASRHLLSYGYTF.

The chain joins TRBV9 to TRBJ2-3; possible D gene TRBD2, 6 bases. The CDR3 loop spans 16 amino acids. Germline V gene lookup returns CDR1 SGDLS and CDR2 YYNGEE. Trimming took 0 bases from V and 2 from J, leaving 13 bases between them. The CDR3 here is CASSVGWEEDTDTQYF. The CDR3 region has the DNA TGTGCCAGCAGCGTAGGATGGGAGGAGGACACAGATACGCAGTATTTT.

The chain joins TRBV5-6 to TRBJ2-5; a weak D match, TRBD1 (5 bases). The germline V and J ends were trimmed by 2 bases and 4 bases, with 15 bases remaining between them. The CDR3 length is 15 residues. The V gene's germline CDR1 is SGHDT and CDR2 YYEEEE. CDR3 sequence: CASSLGRARRETQYF. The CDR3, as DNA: TGTGCCAGCAGCTTAGGCAGGGCAAGGCGAGAGACCCAGTACTTC.

The CDR3 region is CASRIMSSYEQYF. The CDR3 nucleotides are TGTGCCAGCAGGATAATGAGCTCCTACGAGCAGTACTTC. The rearrangement links TRBV5-6 to TRBJ2-7; D is unresolved. The germline gives CDR1 SGHDT, CDR2 YYEEEE. Trimming shortened V by 5 bases and J by 0 bases, and 9 bases separated the two germline ends. This CDR3 spans 13 amino acids.

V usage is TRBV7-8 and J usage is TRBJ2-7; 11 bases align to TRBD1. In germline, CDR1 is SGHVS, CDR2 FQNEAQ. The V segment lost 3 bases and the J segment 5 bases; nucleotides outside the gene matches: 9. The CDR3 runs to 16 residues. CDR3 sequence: CASSFGLGTGGDEQYF. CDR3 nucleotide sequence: TGTGCCAGCAGCTTCGGTCTGGGGACAGGGGGAGACGAGCAGTACTTC.

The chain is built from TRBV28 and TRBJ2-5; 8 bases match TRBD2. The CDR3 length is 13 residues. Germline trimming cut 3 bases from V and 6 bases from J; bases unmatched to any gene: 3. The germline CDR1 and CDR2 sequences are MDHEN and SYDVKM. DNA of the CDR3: TGTGCCAGCAGTTTCGGGGGGGCTAAGACCCAGTACTTC. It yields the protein CASSFGGAKTQYF.

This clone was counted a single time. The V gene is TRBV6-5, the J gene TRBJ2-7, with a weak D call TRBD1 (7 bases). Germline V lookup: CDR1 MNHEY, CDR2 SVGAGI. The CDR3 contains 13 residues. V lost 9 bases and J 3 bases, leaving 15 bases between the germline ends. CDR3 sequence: CASRGTDYYEQYF. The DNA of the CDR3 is TGTGCCAGTCGGGGGACAGACTACTACGAGCAGTACTTC.

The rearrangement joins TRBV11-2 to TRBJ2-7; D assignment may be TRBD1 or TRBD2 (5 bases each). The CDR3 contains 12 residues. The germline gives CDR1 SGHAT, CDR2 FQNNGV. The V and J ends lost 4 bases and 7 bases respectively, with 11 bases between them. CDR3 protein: CASSWGGREQYF. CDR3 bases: TGTGCCAGCAGCTGGGGCGGGCGAGAGCAGTACTTC.

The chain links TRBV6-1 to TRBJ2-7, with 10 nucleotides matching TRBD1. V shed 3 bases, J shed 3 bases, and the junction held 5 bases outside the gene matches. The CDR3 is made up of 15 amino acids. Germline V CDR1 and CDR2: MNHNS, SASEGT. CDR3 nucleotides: TGTGCCAGCAGTGAGTGGACAGGGGGTTACTACGAGCAGTACTTC. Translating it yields CASSEWTGGYYEQYF.